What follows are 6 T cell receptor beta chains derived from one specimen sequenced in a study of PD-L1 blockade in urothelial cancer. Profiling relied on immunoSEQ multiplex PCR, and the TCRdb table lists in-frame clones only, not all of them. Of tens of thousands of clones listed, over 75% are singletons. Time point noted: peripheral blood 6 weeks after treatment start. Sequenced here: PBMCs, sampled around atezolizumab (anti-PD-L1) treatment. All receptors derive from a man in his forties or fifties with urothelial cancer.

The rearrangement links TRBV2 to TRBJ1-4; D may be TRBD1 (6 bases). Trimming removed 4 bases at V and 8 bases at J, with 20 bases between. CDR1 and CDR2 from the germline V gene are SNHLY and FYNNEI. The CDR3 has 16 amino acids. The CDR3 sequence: CASSARQQGNKEKLFF. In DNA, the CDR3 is TGTGCCAGCAGTGCCAGACAACAGGGCAATAAGGAAAAACTGTTTTTT.

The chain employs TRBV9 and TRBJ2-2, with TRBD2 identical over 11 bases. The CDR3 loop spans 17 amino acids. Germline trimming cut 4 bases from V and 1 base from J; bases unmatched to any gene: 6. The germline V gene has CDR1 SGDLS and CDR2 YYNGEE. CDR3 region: CASSPRLAGGNTGELFF. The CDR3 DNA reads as TGTGCCAGCAGCCCCCGGCTAGCGGGGGGGAACACCGGGGAGCTGTTTTTT. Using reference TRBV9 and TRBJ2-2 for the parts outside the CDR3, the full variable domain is DSGVTQTPKHLITATGQRVTLRCSPRSGDLSVYWYQQSLDQGLQFLIQYYNGEERAKGNILERFSAQQFPDLHSELNLSSLELGDSALYFCASSPRLAGGNTGELFFGEGSRLTVL.

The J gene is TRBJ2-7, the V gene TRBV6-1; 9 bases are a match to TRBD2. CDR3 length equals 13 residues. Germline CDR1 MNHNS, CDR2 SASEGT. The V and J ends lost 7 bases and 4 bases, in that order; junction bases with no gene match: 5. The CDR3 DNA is TGTGCCAGCACCCAGACTAGCGGATACGAGCAGTACTTC. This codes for CASTQTSGYEQYF.

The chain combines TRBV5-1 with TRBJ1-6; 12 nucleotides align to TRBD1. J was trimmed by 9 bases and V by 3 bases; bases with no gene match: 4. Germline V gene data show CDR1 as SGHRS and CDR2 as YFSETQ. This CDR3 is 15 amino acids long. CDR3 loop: CASSSGQGAGSPLHF. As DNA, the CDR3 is TGCGCCAGCAGCTCGGGACAGGGGGCCGGTTCACCCCTCCACTTT.

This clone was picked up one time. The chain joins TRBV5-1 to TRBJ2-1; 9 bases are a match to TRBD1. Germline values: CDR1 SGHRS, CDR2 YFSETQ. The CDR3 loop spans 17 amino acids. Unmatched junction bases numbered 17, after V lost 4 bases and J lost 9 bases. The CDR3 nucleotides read TGCGCCAGCAGCCCTGCTCGGCAGGGACAGGGAGGCGGTGAGCAGTTCTTC. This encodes CASSPARQGQGGGEQFF.

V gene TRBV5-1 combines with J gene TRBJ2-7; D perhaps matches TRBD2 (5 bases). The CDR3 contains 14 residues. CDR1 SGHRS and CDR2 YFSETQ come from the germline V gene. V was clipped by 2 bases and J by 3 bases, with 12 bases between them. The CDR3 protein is CASSFGGYDYEQYF. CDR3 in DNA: TGCGCCAGCAGCTTTGGCGGGTACGACTACGAGCAGTACTTC.